These T cell receptor beta chains were read from a single sample in a study of T cells in Graves' hyperthyroidism and ophthalmopathy. TCRdb re-analysed the multiplex PCR reads in MiXCR, keeping a single row per CDR3 protein. Of a few hundred thousand distinct CDR3 sequences listed, around 14% were seen once; the top ten hold approximately 7.4%. Input material: blood. Receptor source: a woman aged 25 to 39 with Graves' hyperthyroidism. The CDR3 runs from the conserved cysteine through the conserved F or W. The order of the fields is J gene, CDR3 length, D gene, V gene, clone size, CDR3 protein, CDR3 DNA. The D gene is left open where the match is weak. Expanded clones get a size class; other rows say once, few or many, or leave the size out.

TRBJ1-6,16,TRBD1,TRBV20-1,few,CSARTGGVGYNSPLHF,TGCAGTGCTAGGACAGGGGGCGTTGGCTACAATTCACCCCTCCACTTT
TRBJ2-7,14,NA,TRBV9,NA,CASSVEGTTYEQYF,TGTGCCAGCAGCGTAGAGGGGACAACATACGAGCAGTACTTC
TRBJ2-1,12,TRBD2,TRBV5-1,many,CASSSSGRVQFF,TGCGCCAGCAGCTCCTCAGGGAGGGTGCAGTTCTTC
TRBJ1-5,13,TRBD1,TRBV30,NA,CAWNGQGNQPQHF,TGTGCCTGGAATGGACAGGGCAATCAGCCCCAGCATTTT
TRBJ1-1,21,NA,TRBV20-1,many,CSPRRRGTTGPFAALRTEAFF,TGCAGTCCACGAAGGAGGGGGACGACAGGCCCGTTTGCCGCTTTAAGGACTGAAGCTTTCTTT
TRBJ2-3,15,NA,TRBV6-1,many,CASSRRDLSTDTQYF,TGTGCCAGCAGCCGGCGGGACTTGAGCACAGATACGCAGTATTTT
TRBJ1-1,15,NA,TRBV11-2,many,CASSLRGPIYTEAFF,TGTGCCAGCAGCCTTAGGGGACCGATTTACACTGAAGCTTTCTTT
TRBJ2-1,13,TRBD2,TRBV20-1,NA,CSGYLAGYNEQFF,TGCAGTGGCTATCTAGCGGGGTACAATGAGCAGTTCTTC
TRBJ2-1,15,NA,TRBV28,many,CASSLFQSSYNEQFF,TGTGCCAGCAGTTTATTTCAGAGCTCCTACAATGAGCAGTTCTTC
TRBJ1-5,17,NA,TRBV3-1,many,CASSQDPAGPSGQPQHF,TGTGCCAGCAGCCAAGACCCCGCAGGGCCATCGGGCCAGCCCCAGCATTTT
TRBJ2-7,13,TRBD1,TRBV6-5,NA,CASSYPDRGEQYF,TGTGCCAGCAGTTACCCCGACAGGGGCGAGCAGTACTTC
TRBJ1-2,14,NA,TRBV20-1,NA,CSAIETASNYGYTF,TGCAGTGCTATCGAGACAGCATCTAACTATGGCTACACCTTC
TRBJ1-2,13,TRBD1,TRBV12-3/TRBV12-4,many,CASSLVGGNGYTF,TGTGCCAGCAGTTTAGTAGGGGGCAATGGCTACACCTTC
TRBJ2-3,15,NA,TRBV11-2,many,CASSPSRSGTDTQYF,TGTGCCAGCAGCCCCTCGAGGAGTGGGACAGATACGCAGTATTTT
TRBJ2-2,14,TRBD2,TRBV6-2/TRBV6-3,NA,CASSQNGGTRELFF,TGTGCCAGCAGCCAAAACGGGGGGACCAGGGAGCTGTTTTTT
TRBJ1-1,17,NA,TRBV10-3,many,CAISEALGARANTEAFF,TGTGCCATCAGTGAGGCTCTGGGGGCACGGGCGAACACTGAAGCTTTCTTT
TRBJ2-3,17,TRBD2,TRBV2,many,CASSPRTSGVATDTQYF,TGTGCCAGCAGCCCTAGGACTAGCGGGGTCGCCACAGATACGCAGTATTTT
TRBJ2-7,15,TRBD2,TRBV19,NA,CASSPREGPSYEQYF,TGTGCCAGTAGTCCCCGGGAGGGACCCTCCTACGAGCAGTACTTC
TRBJ1-4,16,TRBD1,TRBV18,NA,CASSRTGGATNEKLFF,TGTGCCAGCTCACGGACAGGGGGCGCAACTAATGAAAAACTGTTTTTT
TRBJ2-1,18,NA,TRBV6-2/TRBV6-3,few,CASSYSIAGADYYNEQFF,TGTGCCAGCAGTTACTCGATCGCGGGGGCGGACTACTACAATGAGCAGTTCTTC
TRBJ2-4,13,TRBD1,TRBV20-1,many,CSASGTGGRLKYF,TGCAGTGCTAGCGGGACAGGGGGCCGACTTAAGTACTTC
TRBJ2-3,16,TRBD2,TRBV20-1,many,CSASVSTSASTDTQYF,TGCAGTGCTAGTGTTAGTACTAGCGCGAGCACAGATACGCAGTATTTT
TRBJ1-5,17,TRBD1,TRBV20-1,many,CSAARTGGRDSNQPQHF,TGCAGTGCTGCCAGGACAGGGGGCAGGGATAGCAATCAGCCCCAGCATTTT
TRBJ1-2,16,NA,TRBV7-9,NA,CASSLVVESVGYGYTF,TGTGCCAGCAGCTTAGTAGTGGAATCCGTGGGCTATGGCTACACCTTC
TRBJ1-1,13,NA,TRBV4-2,NA,CASSQEGEDKAFF,TGTGCCAGCAGCCAAGAGGGTGAGGATAAAGCTTTCTTT
TRBJ2-3,17,TRBD2,TRBV10-1,few,CASSEGTSGRAADTQYF,TGCGCCAGCAGTGAAGGGACTAGCGGGAGGGCCGCAGATACGCAGTATTTT
TRBJ2-2,17,TRBD2,TRBV3-1,many,CASSQDLRSAGAGELFF,TGTGCCAGCAGCCAAGATCTCCGGTCTGCGGGGGCCGGGGAGCTGTTTTTT
TRBJ2-3,15,NA,TRBV7-9,many,CASSLAGQSLDTQYF,TGTGCCAGCAGCTTAGCGGGTCAGTCCTTGGATACGCAGTATTTT
TRBJ1-5,16,TRBD1,TRBV12-3/TRBV12-4,many,CARNGTGVLGNQPQHF,TGTGCCAGAAACGGGACAGGGGTTTTGGGCAATCAGCCCCAGCATTTT
TRBJ1-2,15,TRBD1,TRBV4-3,NA,CASSQEGQGSGGYTF,TGCGCCAGCAGCCAGGAGGGACAGGGGTCAGGTGGCTACACCTTC
TRBJ2-7,14,TRBD1,TRBV27,many,CASRPGQGSFEQYF,TGTGCCAGCAGACCGGGACAGGGGTCCTTCGAGCAGTACTTC
TRBJ2-1,17,NA,TRBV7-2,many,CASSLRGGESSYNEQFF,TGTGCCAGCAGCTTAAGGGGTGGGGAGAGCTCCTACAATGAGCAGTTCTTC
TRBJ1-4,12,NA,TRBV30,NA,CASRGPNEKLFF,TGTGCCTCCAGGGGACCAAATGAAAAACTGTTTTTT
TRBJ1-1,15,TRBD1,TRBV6-1,NA,CASSSGQVGVTEAFF,TGTGCCAGCAGTTCCGGACAGGTTGGGGTCACTGAAGCTTTCTTT
TRBJ2-5,16,TRBD2,TRBV27,many,CASSPAAGRIQETQYF,TGTGCCAGCAGTCCAGCAGCGGGAAGGATTCAAGAGACCCAGTACTTC
TRBJ1-1,16,NA,TRBV5-1,many,CASSLTGTVGNTEAFF,TGCGCCAGCAGCTTGACTGGGACCGTCGGGAACACTGAAGCTTTCTTT
TRBJ2-1,14,TRBD2,TRBV27,many,CASSFSGGHNEQFF,TGTGCCAGCAGTTTTAGCGGGGGGCACAATGAGCAGTTCTTC
TRBJ2-3,16,TRBD2,TRBV6-9,NA,CASSYGGGEGTDTQYF,TGTGCCAGCAGTTACGGGGGGGGGGAGGGCACAGATACGCAGTATTTT
TRBJ2-1,19,TRBD2,TRBV27,many,CASSERLAGGQGFYNEQFF,TGTGCCAGCAGCGAGAGACTAGCGGGAGGGCAGGGCTTTTACAATGAGCAGTTCTTC
TRBJ1-1,12,NA,TRBV30,many,CAWIFGGSEAFF,TGTGCCTGGATCTTTGGGGGATCTGAAGCTTTCTTT
TRBJ1-6,13,TRBD1,TRBV6-1,few,CASSTTGGSPLHF,TGTGCCAGCAGTACGACAGGGGGCTCACCCCTCCACTTT
TRBJ1-3,13,NA,TRBV30,many,CAWSRTGGNTIYF,TGTGCCTGGAGTCGTACCGGGGGAAACACCATATATTTT
TRBJ1-1,14,NA,TRBV29-1,few,CSVEDRGGGTEAFF,TGCAGCGTTGAAGATCGGGGGGGAGGGACTGAAGCTTTCTTT
TRBJ2-7,14,TRBD2,TRBV29-1,few,CSVAVLAGDYEQYF,TGCAGCGTTGCTGTGCTAGCGGGAGACTACGAGCAGTACTTC
TRBJ2-7,14,TRBD2,TRBV9,few,CASSVAGRAYEQYF,TGTGCCAGCAGCGTAGCCGGGAGGGCCTACGAGCAGTACTTC
TRBJ1-3,14,NA,TRBV18,few,CASSPGQAGNTIYF,TGTGCCAGCTCTCCAGGCCAGGCTGGAAACACCATATATTTT
TRBJ2-1,15,NA,TRBV28,NA,CASSFPPDSYNEQFF,TGTGCCAGCAGTTTCCCCCCGGACTCTTACAATGAGCAGTTCTTC
TRBJ1-3,15,NA,TRBV7-2,many,CASSLTGLAGNTIYF,TGTGCCAGCAGCTTAACAGGGTTGGCTGGAAACACCATATATTTT
TRBJ1-5,15,NA,TRBV28,many,CASSLRGVGNQPQHF,TGTGCCAGCAGTTTGAGGGGGGTGGGCAATCAGCCCCAGCATTTT
TRBJ1-2,15,NA,TRBV14,few,CASSQDLGGAYGYTF,TGTGCCAGCAGCCAAGACCTCGGGGGGGCCTATGGCTACACCTTC